This T cell receptor (beta chain) was documented in a study of cytomegalovirus exposure and HLA in healthy donors. Whole-study results and caveats: The authors judged a highly shared variant cluster likely a sequencing artifact. Per a prior analysis, the majority of TCR beta V segments were productive roughly 90% or roughly 30% of the time.

The ends were cut back, 0 bases at V and 7 bases at J, with 8 bases in the middle. Looked up from germline, CDR1 is MGHRA and CDR2 is YSYEKL. This CDR3 has 13 residues. A word on this clone: Its antigen remains unknown.

60 Vbeta and 13 Jbeta primers were used in PCR. Generated by immunoSEQ multiplex PCR, the TCRdb table keeps only in-frame clones and is missing some. Of about 190,000 clones in the sample, approximately 80% were seen once. The sample comprised PBMCs. The chain is built from TRBV4-1 and TRBJ2-3, with D unresolved. This clonotype was sampled from a woman aged 45-59 years in good health and CMV-seropositive. This chain's CDR3 is CASSQETINTQYF. The CDR3 region has the DNA TGCGCCAGCAGCCAAGAAACAATTAATACGCAGTATTTT.